These 2 T cell receptor beta chains were sequenced from one sample in a study of blood T cell repertoires in COVID-19. The repertoire was sequenced with immunoSEQ multiplex PCR; TCRdb's copy has only in-frame clones and lacks some. Of roughly 84,000 clones in the sample, less than 80% were seen once. Sequencing input: peripheral blood. Receptors were obtained from a woman aged 50 to 60 with acute or convalescent COVID-19.

J is TRBJ1-2 and V is TRBV18, with D possibly being TRBD1 (6 bases). With 4 bases removed from V and 1 base from J, the gap between germline ends came to 10 bases. The CDR3 consists of 14 residues. From germline, CDR1 is KGHSH and CDR2 LQKENI. CDR3 DNA: TGTGCCAGCTCACAGGGGGTGTATAACTATGGCTACACCTTC. Its translation: CASSQGVYNYGYTF. Based on the CDR3 plus reference TRBV18 and TRBJ1-2, the full variable domain is NAGVMQNPRHLVRRRGQEARLRCSPMKGHSHVYWYRQLPEEGLKFMVYLQKENIIDESGMPKERFSAEFPKEGPSILRIQQVVRGDSAAYFCASSQGVYNYGYTFGSGTRLTVV.

The V and J genes are TRBV2 and TRBJ1-1; D not certain. CDR3 length: 16 residues. Per the germline V gene, CDR1 is SNHLY and CDR2 is FYNNEI. V was trimmed by 6 bases and J by 1 base, leaving 18 bases between them. The CDR3 sequence is CASSADGGAQNTEAFF. In DNA form, the CDR3 reads TGTGCCAGCAGCGCAGACGGCGGCGCACAGAACACTGAAGCTTTCTTT.